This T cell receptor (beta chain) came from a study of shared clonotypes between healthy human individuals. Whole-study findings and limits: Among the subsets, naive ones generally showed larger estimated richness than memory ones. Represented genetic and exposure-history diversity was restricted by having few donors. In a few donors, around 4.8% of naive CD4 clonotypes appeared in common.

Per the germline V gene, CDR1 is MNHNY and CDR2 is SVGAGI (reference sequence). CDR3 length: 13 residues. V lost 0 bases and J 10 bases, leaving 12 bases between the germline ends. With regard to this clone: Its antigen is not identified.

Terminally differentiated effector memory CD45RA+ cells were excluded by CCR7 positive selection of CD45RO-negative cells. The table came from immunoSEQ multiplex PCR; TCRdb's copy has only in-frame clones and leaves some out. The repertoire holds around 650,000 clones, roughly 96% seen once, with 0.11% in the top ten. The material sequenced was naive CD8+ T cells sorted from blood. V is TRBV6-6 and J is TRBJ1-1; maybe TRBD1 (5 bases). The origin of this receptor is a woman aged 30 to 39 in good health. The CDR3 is CASSYSSGDAAFF. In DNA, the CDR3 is TGTGCCAGCAGTTACTCGTCGGGGGATGCAGCTTTCTTT.